This TCR beta chain comes out of a study of T cells after yellow fever vaccination. Notes on the study in general: CD4 and CD8 compartments shared a small share of clonotypes, likely from convergent recombination.

The V gene's germline CDR1 is MGHDK and CDR2 SYGVNS. The CDR3 consists of 12 residues. V was clipped by 6 bases and J by 9 bases, with 12 bases between them. TCRdb called the 5' RACE reads again in MiXCR, with one record for every CDR3 protein. The sample yields hundreds of thousands of distinct CDR3 sequences, over 5% seen once. Worth noting for this clonotype: The antigen is undetermined.

This chain links TRBV25-1 with TRBJ1-5; D is possibly TRBD1 (5 bases). The clonotype originates from a man aged 30 to 45 who received the YFV17D yellow fever vaccine. The specimen was PBMCs, collected 5 days after the yellow fever booster vaccination. Here the CDR3 DNA reads TGTGCCAGCAGACCCCCGGGGGGGCCCCAGCATTTT. Residues: CASRPPGGPQHF.